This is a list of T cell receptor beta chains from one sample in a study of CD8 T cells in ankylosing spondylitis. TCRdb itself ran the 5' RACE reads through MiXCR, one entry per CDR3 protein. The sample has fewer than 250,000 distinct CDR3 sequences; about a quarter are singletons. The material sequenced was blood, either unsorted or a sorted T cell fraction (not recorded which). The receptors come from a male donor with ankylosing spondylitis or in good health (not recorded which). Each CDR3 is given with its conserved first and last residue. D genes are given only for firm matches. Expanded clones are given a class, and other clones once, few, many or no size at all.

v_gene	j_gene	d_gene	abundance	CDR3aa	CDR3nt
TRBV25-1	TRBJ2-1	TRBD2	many	CASQPGGRMNEQFF	TGTGCCAGCCAACCAGGCGGGAGAATGAATGAGCAGTTCTTC
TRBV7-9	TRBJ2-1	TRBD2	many	CASSFGAGGSYNEQFF	TGTGCCAGCAGCTTTGGAGCGGGAGGAAGCTACAATGAGCAGTTCTTC
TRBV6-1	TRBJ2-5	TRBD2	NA	CASSPGGRAETQYF	TGTGCCAGCAGCCCCGGCGGGAGGGCGGAGACCCAGTACTTC
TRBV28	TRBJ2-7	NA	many	CASNTGTYEQYF	TGTGCCAGCAACACGGGCACCTACGAGCAGTACTTC
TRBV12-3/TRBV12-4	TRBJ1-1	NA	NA	CASNIRSRNEAFF	TGTGCCAGCAACATTCGGAGTAGAAATGAAGCTTTCTTT
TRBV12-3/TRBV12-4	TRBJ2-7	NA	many	CASSLGQGPTYEQYF	TGTGCCAGCAGTTTAGGTCAGGGGCCGACCTACGAGCAGTACTTC
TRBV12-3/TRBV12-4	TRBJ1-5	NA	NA	CASSFTGIFNQPQHF	TGTGCCAGCAGTTTTACCGGGATATTCAATCAGCCCCAGCATTTT
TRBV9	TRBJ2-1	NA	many	CASSAEGLPWIHEQFF	TGTGCCAGCAGCGCCGAGGGACTCCCCTGGATCCATGAGCAGTTCTTC
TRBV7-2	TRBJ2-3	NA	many	CASSLSGDTQYF	TGTGCCAGCAGCTTAAGCGGGGATACGCAGTATTTT
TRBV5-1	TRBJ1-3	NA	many	CASSSGTPGNTIYF	TGCGCCAGCAGCTCGGGGACTCCTGGAAACACCATATATTTT
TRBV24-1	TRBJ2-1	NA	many	CATSGRSGEQFF	TGTGCCACCAGCGGGCGCTCGGGTGAGCAGTTCTTC
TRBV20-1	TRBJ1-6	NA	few	CSARTGDLYNSPLHF	TGCAGTGCTAGAACCGGGGATCTTTATAATTCACCCCTCCACTTT
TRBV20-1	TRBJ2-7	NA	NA	CSARSHLSYEQYF	TGCAGTGCTAGATCCCATCTATCCTACGAGCAGTACTTC
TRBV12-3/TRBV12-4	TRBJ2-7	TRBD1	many	CASSRDSLGEQYF	TGTGCCAGCAGTCGGGACAGCTTAGGCGAGCAGTACTTC
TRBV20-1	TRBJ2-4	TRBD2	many	CSAVPGTTKNIQYF	TGCAGTGCTGTTCCCGGGACTACCAAAAACATTCAGTACTTC
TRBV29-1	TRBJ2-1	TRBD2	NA	CSVAPGLAAERGSYNEQFF	TGCAGCGTTGCTCCGGGACTAGCGGCCGAGAGGGGCTCCTACAATGAGCAGTTCTTC
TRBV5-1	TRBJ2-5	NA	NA	CASSLGGMETQYF	TGCGCCAGCAGCTTGGGAGGGATGGAGACCCAGTACTTC
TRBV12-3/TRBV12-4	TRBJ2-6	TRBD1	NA	CASSPTGAGANVLTF	TGTGCCAGCAGCCCGACAGGGGCCGGGGCCAACGTCCTGACTTTC
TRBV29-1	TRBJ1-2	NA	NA	CSVQSPGTNYGYTF	TGCAGCGTCCAAAGTCCAGGAACTAACTATGGCTACACCTTC